The source of this T cell receptor beta chain is a study of glioma-infiltrating T cells after dendritic cell vaccination. Study information: At biweekly intervals, patients got three intradermal dendritic cell vaccine injections.

This CDR3 has 15 amino acids. Germline lookup yields CDR1 MNHEY and CDR2 SVGAGI. The junction had 12 bases not matched to a gene; V was cut back by 7 bases and J by 6 bases. Sequencing was performed with immunoSEQ multiplex PCR; in TCRdb, only in-frame clones are kept and a portion is missing. The sample consists of roughly 47,000 clones, over 75% of them appearing once. The source is a human donor with glioblastoma. The chain employs TRBV6-5 and TRBJ2-7; 10 bases fit TRBD1. This sample comprised blood, obtained before dendritic cell vaccination. CDR3 residues: CASINRDRGSGEQYF. CDR3 coding DNA: TGTGCCAGCATTAACCGGGACAGGGGCTCGGGCGAGCAGTACTTC.